The entry below describes one T cell receptor (beta chain). The data were produced by immunoSEQ multiplex PCR, yet TCRdb's version contains in-frame clones alone and is incomplete. In the table there are more than 12,000 clones, 70% to 75% of which are singletons. The data are from a study of OX40 agonist ivuxolimab in advanced cancers. Study as a whole: Ivuxolimab, an antibody acting as an agonist of OX40 (CD134), was used to treat patients. One hepatocellular carcinoma and a couple of cutaneous melanoma patients partially responded.

The material sequenced was CD4+ or CD8+ T cells sorted from blood, taken in a trial of the OX40 agonist ivuxolimab. This receptor was taken from an adult with an advanced solid tumor such as melanoma, head and neck, liver or kidney cancer.

The CDR3 DNA is TGTGCCAGCAGCGAGGGACGGCGGTCTAATGAAAAACTGTTTTTT. Amino acid sequence: CASSEGRRSNEKLFF. This chain uses TRBV5-6 with TRBJ1-4, with D maybe TRBD1 (5 bases). Per the germline V gene, CDR1 is SGHDT and CDR2 is YYEEEE. The CDR3 extends over 15 amino acids. The V end lost 4 bases, the J end lost 3 bases, and 13 bases lay between the germline ends. Supplemented by reference TRBV5-6 and TRBJ1-4, the full variable domain reads DAGVTQSPTHLIKTRGQQVTLRCSPKSGHDTVSWYQQALGQGPQFIFQYYEEEERQRGNFPDRFSGHQFPNYSSELNVNALLLGDSALYLCASSEGRRSNEKLFFGSGTQLSVL.